A selection of T cell receptor beta chains follows, all from one sample in a study of T cells after yellow fever vaccination. A single record per CDR3 protein comes from TCRdb applying MiXCR to the 5' RACE reads. The sample consists of 200,000 to 250,000 distinct CDR3 sequences, less than 3.5% of them appearing once. Sequenced here: CD4+ T cells sorted from PBMCs, sampled 10 days after the yellow fever booster vaccination. The receptors originated from a man aged 18 to 29 who received the YFV17D yellow fever vaccine. CDR3s include the opening cysteine and the closing phenylalanine or tryptophan. The order of the fields is V gene, clone size, D gene, J gene, CDR3 protein, CDR3 DNA. The D gene is left open where the match is weak. The size of a clone is reported for some rows only, either as once, few or many, or as a class for expanded clones.

>TRBV29-1|.|.|TRBJ2-7
CSVRPFTHGGEQYF
TGCAGCGTGCGGCCATTTACTCATGGGGGCGAGCAGTACTTC
>TRBV25-1|.|TRBD1|TRBJ1-4
CASSSPGTGKVTEKLFF
TGTGCCAGCAGTTCACCGGGGACAGGGAAGGTGACGGAAAAACTGTTTTTT
>TRBV4-3|many|.|TRBJ2-7
CASSQDLRGYEQYF
TGCGCCAGCAGCCAAGATTTACGGGGGTACGAGCAGTACTTC
>TRBV7-6|many|.|TRBJ2-3
CASSLGRLDTQYF
TGTGCCAGCAGCTTAGGCCGTCTAGATACGCAGTATTTT
>TRBV19|.|.|TRBJ2-5
CASSEQTQETQYF
TGTGCCAGTTCTGAACAGACGCAAGAGACCCAGTACTTC
>TRBV7-9|few|.|TRBJ1-3
CASSSVQGYSGNTIYF
TGTGCCAGCAGCTCAGTACAGGGCTACTCTGGAAACACCATATATTTT
>TRBV5-1|many|TRBD1|TRBJ2-1
CASSLGLGQGAKNEQFF
TGCGCCAGCAGCTTGGGATTGGGACAGGGGGCGAAAAATGAGCAGTTCTTC
>TRBV7-8|many|.|TRBJ1-3
CASSLGGVAGGNTIYF
TGTGCCAGCAGCCTGGGTGGGGTCGCTGGAGGAAACACCATATATTTT
>TRBV20-1|few|.|TRBJ1-5
CSASAGGNQPQHF
TGCAGTGCTAGTGCAGGGGGCAATCAGCCCCAGCATTTT
>TRBV2|many|.|TRBJ1-2
CASSDQGTNYGYTF
TGTGCCAGCAGTGACCAGGGGACCAACTATGGCTACACCTTC
>TRBV5-1|many|.|TRBJ2-2
CASSRTDIGELFF
TGCGCCAGCAGCAGGACAGATATCGGGGAGCTGTTTTTT
>TRBV7-9|many|TRBD1|TRBJ1-1
CASSLDRITEAFF
TGTGCCAGCAGCCTGGACAGGATCACTGAAGCTTTCTTT
>TRBV29-1|many|TRBD1|TRBJ1-2
CSVGGLQGAEGYTF
TGCAGCGTTGGGGGGCTCCAGGGGGCAGAGGGCTACACCTTC
>TRBV5-1|many|.|TRBJ1-1
CASSLNSGDTEAFF
TGCGCCAGCAGCTTGAACTCAGGGGACACTGAAGCTTTCTTT
>TRBV6-5|many|.|TRBJ2-7
CASSRRAGAISYEQYF
TGTGCCAGCAGCCGGCGCGCGGGGGCGATCTCCTACGAGCAGTACTTC
>TRBV29-1|few|.|TRBJ2-5
CSVALQDQETQYF
TGCAGCGTGGCCCTACAGGACCAAGAGACCCAGTACTTC
>TRBV7-2|many|TRBD2|TRBJ2-5
CASSQNSGKETQYF
TGTGCCAGCAGCCAAAATAGCGGGAAAGAGACCCAGTACTTC
>TRBV5-1|.|.|TRBJ1-1
CASSSGTAGTEAFF
TGCGCCAGCAGCTCCGGGACGGCGGGCACTGAAGCTTTCTTT
>TRBV30|many|.|TRBJ1-2
CAWMMGGYTF
TGTGCCTGGATGATGGGAGGCTACACCTTC
>TRBV9|many|.|TRBJ2-7
CASSPNWRNSYEQYF
TGTGCCAGCTCGCCTAATTGGCGTAACTCCTACGAGCAGTACTTC